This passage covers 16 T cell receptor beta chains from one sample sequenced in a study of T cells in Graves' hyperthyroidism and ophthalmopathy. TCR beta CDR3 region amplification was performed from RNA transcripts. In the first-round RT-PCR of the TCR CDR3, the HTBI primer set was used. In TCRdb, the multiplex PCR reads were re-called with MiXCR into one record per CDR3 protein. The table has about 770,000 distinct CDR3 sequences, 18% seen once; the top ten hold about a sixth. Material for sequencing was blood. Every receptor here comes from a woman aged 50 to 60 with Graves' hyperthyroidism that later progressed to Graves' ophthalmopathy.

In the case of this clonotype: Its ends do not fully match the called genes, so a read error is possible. The DNA for the CDR3 is TGTGCCAGCAGCAAAGAGGGGGTTCGGCAAGATACGCAGTATTTT. It encodes CASSKEGVRQDTQYF. This chain links TRBV14 with TRBJ2-3; D may be TRBD1 (6 bases). The CDR3 sequence is 15 residues long. The germline V gene encodes CDR1 SGHDN and CDR2 FVKESK.

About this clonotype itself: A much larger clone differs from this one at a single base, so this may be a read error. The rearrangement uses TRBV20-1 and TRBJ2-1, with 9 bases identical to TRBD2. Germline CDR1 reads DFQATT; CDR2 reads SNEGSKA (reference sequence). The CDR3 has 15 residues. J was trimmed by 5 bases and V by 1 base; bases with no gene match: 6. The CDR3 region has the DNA TGCAGTGCTAGAGTGGCGCGGGGGGGAAACAATGAGCAGTTCTTC. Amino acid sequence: CSARVARGGNNEQFF.

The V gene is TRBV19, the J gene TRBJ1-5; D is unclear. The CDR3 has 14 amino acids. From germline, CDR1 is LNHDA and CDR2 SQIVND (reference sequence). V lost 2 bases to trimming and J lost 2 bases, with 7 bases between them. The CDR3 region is CASSIRWGNQPQHF. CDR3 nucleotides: TGTGCCAGTAGTATACGGTGGGGCAATCAGCCCCAGCATTTT.

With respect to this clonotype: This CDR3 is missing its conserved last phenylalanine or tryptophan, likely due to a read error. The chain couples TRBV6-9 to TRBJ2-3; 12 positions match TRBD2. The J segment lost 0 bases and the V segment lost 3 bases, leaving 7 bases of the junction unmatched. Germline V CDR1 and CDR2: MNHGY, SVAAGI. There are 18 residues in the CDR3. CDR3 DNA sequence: TGTGCCAGCAGTTACCTGACTAGCGGGGGCCTTAGCACAGATACGCAGTATCTT. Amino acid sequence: CASSYLTSGGLSTDTQYL.

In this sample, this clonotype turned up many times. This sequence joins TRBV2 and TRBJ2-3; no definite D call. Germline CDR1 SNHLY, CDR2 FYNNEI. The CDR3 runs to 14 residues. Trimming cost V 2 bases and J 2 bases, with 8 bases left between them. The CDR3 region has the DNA TGTGCCAGCAGTGAAACGTCTGCCACAGATACGCAGTATTTT. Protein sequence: CASSETSATDTQYF.

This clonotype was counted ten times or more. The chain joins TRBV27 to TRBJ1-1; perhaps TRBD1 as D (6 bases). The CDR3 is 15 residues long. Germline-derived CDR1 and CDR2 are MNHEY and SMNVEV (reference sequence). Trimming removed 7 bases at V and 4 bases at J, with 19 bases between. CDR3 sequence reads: CASTPGGEVSTEAFF. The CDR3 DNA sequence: TGTGCCAGCACCCCTGGGGGCGAGGTTAGCACTGAAGCTTTCTTT.

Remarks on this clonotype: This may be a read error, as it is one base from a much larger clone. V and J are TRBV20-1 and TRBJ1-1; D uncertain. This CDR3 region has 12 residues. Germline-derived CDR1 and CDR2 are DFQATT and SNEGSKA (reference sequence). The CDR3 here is CSASGSSTEALF. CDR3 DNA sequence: TGCAGTGCTAGTGGTAGTAGCACTGAAGCTTTATTT.

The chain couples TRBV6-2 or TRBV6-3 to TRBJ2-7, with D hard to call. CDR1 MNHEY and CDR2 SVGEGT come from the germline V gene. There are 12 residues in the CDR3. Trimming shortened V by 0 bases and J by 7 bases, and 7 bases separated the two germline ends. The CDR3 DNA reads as TGTGCCAGCAGTTACTCGACGTGGGAGCAGTACTTC. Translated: CASSYSTWEQYF.

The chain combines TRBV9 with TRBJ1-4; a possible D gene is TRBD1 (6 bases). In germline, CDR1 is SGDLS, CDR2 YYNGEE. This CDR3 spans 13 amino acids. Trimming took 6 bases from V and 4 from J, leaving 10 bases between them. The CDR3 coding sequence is TGTGCCAGCACAGGGGAAGATAATGAAAAACTGTTTTTT. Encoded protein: CASTGEDNEKLFF.

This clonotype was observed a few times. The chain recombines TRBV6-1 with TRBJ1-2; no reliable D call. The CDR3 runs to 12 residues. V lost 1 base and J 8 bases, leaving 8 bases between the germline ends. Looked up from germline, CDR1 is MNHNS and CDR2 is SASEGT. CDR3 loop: CASSEVGVGYTF. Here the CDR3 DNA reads TGTGCCAGCAGTGAAGTCGGGGTCGGCTACACCTTC.

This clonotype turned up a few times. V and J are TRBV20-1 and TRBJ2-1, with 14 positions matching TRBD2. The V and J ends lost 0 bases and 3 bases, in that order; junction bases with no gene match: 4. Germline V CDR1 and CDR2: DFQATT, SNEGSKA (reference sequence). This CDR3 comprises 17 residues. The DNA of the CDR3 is TGCAGTGCTAGAGATCGACTAGCGGGGGGGGGCTACAATGAGCAGTTCTTC. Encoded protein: CSARDRLAGGGYNEQFF.

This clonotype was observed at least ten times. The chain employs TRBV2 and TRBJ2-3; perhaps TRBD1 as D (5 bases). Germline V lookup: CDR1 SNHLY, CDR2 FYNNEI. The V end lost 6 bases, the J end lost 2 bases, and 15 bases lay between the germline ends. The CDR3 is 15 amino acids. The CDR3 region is CASRPFIGATDTQYF. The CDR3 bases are TGTGCCAGCAGGCCTTTTATTGGGGCCACAGATACGCAGTATTTT. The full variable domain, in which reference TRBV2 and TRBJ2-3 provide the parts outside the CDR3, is EPEVTQTPSHQVTQMGQEVILRCVPISNHLYFYWYRQILGQKVEFLVSFYNNEISEKSEIFDDQFSVERPDGSNFTLKIRSTKLEDSAMYFCASRPFIGATDTQYFGPGTRLTVL.

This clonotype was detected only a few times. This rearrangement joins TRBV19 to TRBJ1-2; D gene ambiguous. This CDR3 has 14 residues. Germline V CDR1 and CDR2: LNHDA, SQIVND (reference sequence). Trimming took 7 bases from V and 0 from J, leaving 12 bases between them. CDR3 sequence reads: CASTSILANYGYTF. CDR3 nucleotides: TGTGCCAGTACCTCGATATTAGCTAACTATGGCTACACCTTC.

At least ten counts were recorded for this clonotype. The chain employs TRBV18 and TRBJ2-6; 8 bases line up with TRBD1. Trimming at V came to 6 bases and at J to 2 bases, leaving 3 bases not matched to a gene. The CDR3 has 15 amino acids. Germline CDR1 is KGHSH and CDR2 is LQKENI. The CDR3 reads CASSFRGPGANVLTF. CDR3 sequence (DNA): TGTGCCAGCTCGTTCAGGGGGCCTGGGGCCAACGTCCTGACTTTC.

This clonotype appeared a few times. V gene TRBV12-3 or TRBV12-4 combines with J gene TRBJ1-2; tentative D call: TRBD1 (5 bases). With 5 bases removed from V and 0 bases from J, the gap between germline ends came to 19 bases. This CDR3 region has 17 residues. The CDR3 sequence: CASSLDWGGETNYGYTF. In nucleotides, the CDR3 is TGTGCCAGCAGTCTCGACTGGGGGGGGGAAACTAACTATGGCTACACCTTC.

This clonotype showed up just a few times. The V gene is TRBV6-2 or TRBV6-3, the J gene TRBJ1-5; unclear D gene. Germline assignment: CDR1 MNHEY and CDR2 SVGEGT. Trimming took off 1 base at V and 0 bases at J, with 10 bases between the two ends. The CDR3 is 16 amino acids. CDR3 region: CASSYFTVDSNQPQHF. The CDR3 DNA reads TGTGCCAGCAGTTACTTCACAGTGGATAGCAATCAGCCCCAGCATTTT.